Presented here are 18 T cell receptor beta chains from one specimen sequenced in a study of blood T cell repertoires in COVID-19. The method was immunoSEQ multiplex PCR; TCRdb's version includes in-frame clones alone and lacks a portion of them. The sample yields nearly 90,000 clones, approximately 90% seen once. The sample comprised peripheral blood. These receptors were obtained from a man aged 55-75 years with acute or convalescent COVID-19.

The V gene is TRBV3-1 (or the pseudogene TRBV3-2), the J gene TRBJ2-1, with 11 bases matching TRBD1. This CDR3 spans 16 amino acids. J gave up 4 bases and V 4 bases, and 6 bases lay outside the gene matches. CDR1 and CDR2 (germline): LGHDT, YNNKEL (reference sequence). The CDR3 nucleotides read TGTGCCAGCAGCCCCAGGACAGGGGGCAGATACAATGAGCAGTTCTTC. As protein: CASSPRTGGRYNEQFF.

In DNA form, the CDR3 reads TGTGCCACCGGGGGACGGGACAGTAGCAATCAGCCCCAGCATTTT. The encoded protein is CATGGRDSSNQPQHF. The V and J genes are TRBV6-5 and TRBJ1-5; 7 bases are a match to TRBD1. The V gene's germline CDR1 is MNHEY and CDR2 SVGAGI. The CDR3 extends over 15 amino acids. Losses at the gene ends were 10 bases for V and 0 bases for J; bases not matched to a gene: 9.

The chain employs TRBV5-1 and TRBJ2-3, with D possibly TRBD2 on 7 matching bases. This CDR3 is 15 amino acids long. Trimming stripped 1 base from V and 4 bases from J, with 13 bases between. Germline values: CDR1 SGHRS, CDR2 YFSETQ. The CDR3 DNA sequence: TGCGCCAGCAGCTTGCGGGGGGCGCAACCAGATACGCAGTATTTT. It translates to CASSLRGAQPDTQYF.

J is TRBJ2-7 and V is TRBV19; D unclear. The CDR3 extends over 13 amino acids. Trimming left V 0 bases short and J 1 base short, with 4 bases between. Looked up from germline, CDR1 is LNHDA and CDR2 is SQIVND (reference sequence). CDR3 nucleotide sequence: TGTGCCAGTAGTATAGACAGATCCTACGAGCAGTACTTC. Amino acid sequence: CASSIDRSYEQYF.

The genes are TRBV5-4 and TRBJ2-2; D may be TRBD2 (5 bases). Germline V lookup: CDR1 SGHNT, CDR2 YYREEE (reference sequence). V was pared by 1 base and J by 1 base, with 8 bases between. The CDR3 has 15 residues. The CDR3 is CASSLSRGNTGELFF. CDR3 nucleotides: TGTGCCAGCAGCTTGTCTCGGGGGAACACCGGGGAGCTGTTTTTT.

There are a few counts of this clone. This chain connects TRBV9 to TRBJ2-2; D is uncertain. CDR1 is SGDLS, CDR2 YYNGEE, per germline. The CDR3 has 15 residues. Deletions cut 3 bases from V and 4 bases from J, with 13 bases between. As DNA, the CDR3 is TGTGCCAGCAGCGCTTCTTCTACTGGCACCGGGGAGCTGTTTTTT. It is translated as CASSASSTGTGELFF.

CDR3 in DNA: TGTGCTAGTGGTTTGGAAACCCGAATTCGGGGGTGGGAGACCCAGTACTTC. The encoded protein is CASGLETRIRGWETQYF. The V call is TRBV12-5, the J call TRBJ2-5; tentative D call: TRBD2 (6 bases). The germline V gene has CDR1 LGHNT and CDR2 FRNRAP. Trimming pared 1 base from V and 5 bases from J, leaving 20 bases between. This CDR3 is built from 17 residues.

V usage is TRBV19 and J usage is TRBJ1-3; 9 nucleotides match TRBD1. CDR1 is LNHDA and CDR2 is SQIVND in the germline V gene (reference sequence). Trimming removed 5 bases from V and 4 bases from J; junction bases left unmatched: 9. This CDR3 has 16 residues. CDR3 amino acids: CASSQPGQGVGNTIYF. The DNA of the CDR3 is TGTGCCAGTAGTCAACCGGGACAGGGTGTGGGAAACACCATATATTTT. Combining the CDR3 with reference TRBV19 and TRBJ1-3 gives the whole variable domain DGGITQSPKYLFRKEGQNVTLSCEQNLNHDAMYWYRQDPGQGLRLIYYSQIVNDFQKGDIAEGYSVSREKKESFPLTVTSAQKNPTAFYLCASSQPGQGVGNTIYFGEGSWLTVV.

The chain is built from TRBV5-1 and TRBJ2-3, with 9 bases lining up with TRBD2. The CDR3 spans 15 residues. V was clipped by 1 base and J by 0 bases; unmatched bases: 0. Germline CDR1 SGHRS, CDR2 YFSETQ. The CDR3 DNA follows: TGCGCCAGCAGCTTGACTAGCGGGAGCACAGATACGCAGTATTTT. Translated: CASSLTSGSTDTQYF.

This clone has only a few counts. The chain carries TRBV18 and TRBJ2-7; 14 nucleotides align to TRBD2. Germline V gene sequence: CDR1 KGHSH, CDR2 LQKENI. V lost 3 bases and J lost 3; bases outside the gene matches: 4. This CDR3 contains 16 residues. This CDR3 is CASSPAGTSGSYEQYF. The CDR3 bases are TGTGCCAGCTCACCCGCCGGGACTAGCGGGAGCTACGAGCAGTACTTC. Based on the CDR3 plus reference TRBV18 and TRBJ2-7, the full variable domain is NAGVMQNPRHLVRRRGQEARLRCSPMKGHSHVYWYRQLPEEGLKFMVYLQKENIIDESGMPKERFSAEFPKEGPSILRIQQVVRGDSAAYFCASSPAGTSGSYEQYFGPGTRLTVT.

As for this clone: Other DNA sequences from this sample encode an identical CDR3 as well. J is TRBJ1-1 and V is TRBV11-3; TRBD1 matches at 7 bases. J lost 3 bases, V lost 5 bases, and 3 bases had no gene match. The CDR3 totals 13 residues. Per the germline V gene, CDR1 is SGHNT and CDR2 is YENEEA. The CDR3 region is CASSQDRDTEAFF. The CDR3 DNA reads as TGTGCCAGCAGCCAAGACAGGGACACTGAAGCTTTCTTT. Full variable domain (outside the CDR3, taken from reference TRBV11-3 and TRBJ1-1): EAGVVQSPRYKIIEKKQPVAFWCNPISGHNTLYWYLQNLGQGPELLIRYENEEAVDDSQLPKDRFSAERLKGVDSTLKIQPAELGDSAVYLCASSQDRDTEAFFGQGTRLTVV.

The rearrangement joins TRBV27 to TRBJ2-4, with 8 positions matching TRBD1. Germline lookup yields CDR1 MNHEY and CDR2 SMNVEV (reference sequence). Trimming removed 7 bases from V and 15 bases from J; junction bases left unmatched: 8. The CDR3 is 11 residues long. CDR3 in DNA: TGTGCCAGCAATGGACAGGGTCATCTGTACTTC. It yields the protein CASNGQGHLYF.

V usage is TRBV9 and J usage is TRBJ2-6, with unresolved D. The CDR3 is 14 residues long. Trimming shortened V by 3 bases and J by 2 bases, and 6 bases separated the two germline ends. The germline V gene encodes CDR1 SGDLS and CDR2 YYNGEE. CDR3 coding DNA: TGTGCCAGCAGCGCCTATACTGGGGCCAACGTCCTGACTTTC. Protein: CASSAYTGANVLTF.

The rearrangement joins TRBV5-1 to TRBJ2-2; a weak D match, TRBD1 (6 bases). CDR1 and CDR2 from the germline V gene are SGHRS and YFSETQ. CDR3 length: 14 amino acids. V was shortened by 2 bases and J by 5 bases, with 10 bases between the two germline ends. The CDR3 bases are TGCGCCAGCAGCTTTAGCCAGGGGACCGGGGAGCTGTTTTTT. Its translation is CASSFSQGTGELFF.

The chain combines TRBV10-1 with TRBJ1-1; 8 bases agree with TRBD1. Germline assignment: CDR1 WNHNN and CDR2 SYGVQD (reference sequence). This CDR3 has 14 residues. With V trimmed by 8 bases and J by 5 bases, 10 bases remained unmatched. The CDR3 here is CASSPRTGMTEAFF. CDR3 in DNA: TGCGCCAGCTCCCCCAGGACAGGGATGACTGAAGCTTTCTTT.

CDR3 loop: CASSSLSSGDHEQYF. CDR3 nucleotides: TGCGCCAGCAGCTCACTCTCTAGCGGGGATCACGAGCAGTACTTC. The V gene is TRBV5-1, the J gene TRBJ2-7; TRBD2 matches at 9 bases. V lost 3 bases to trimming and J lost 5 bases; unmatched junction nucleotides: 9. The germline V gene has CDR1 SGHRS and CDR2 YFSETQ. This CDR3 has 15 residues. Drawing the rest from reference TRBV5-1 and TRBJ2-7, the complete variable domain is KAGVTQTPRYLIKTRGQQVTLSCSPISGHRSVSWYQQTPGQGLQFLFEYFSETQRNKGNFPGRFSGRQFSNSRSEMNVSTLELGDSALYLCASSSLSSGDHEQYFGPGTRLTVT.

This chain joins TRBV7-2 and TRBJ1-5; D may be TRBD1 (6 bases). V shed 4 bases and J shed 4 bases, with 11 bases lying between them. Germline V gene lookup returns CDR1 SGHTA and CDR2 FQGNSA. The CDR3 runs 14 residues. Written as DNA, the CDR3 is TGTGCCAGCAGCTCAGGGGATCGGAATCAGCCCCAGCATTTT. Translation: CASSSGDRNQPQHF.

This clone has a handful of counts. This chain joins TRBV10-2 and TRBJ2-7; 9 positions match TRBD1. Germline V CDR1 and CDR2: WSHSY, SAAADI. This CDR3 has 13 residues. V was clipped by 8 bases and J by 3 bases; unmatched bases: 5. The chain's CDR3 is CASLRDRVYEQYF. CDR3 in DNA: TGCGCCAGCCTCCGGGACAGGGTCTACGAGCAGTACTTC.